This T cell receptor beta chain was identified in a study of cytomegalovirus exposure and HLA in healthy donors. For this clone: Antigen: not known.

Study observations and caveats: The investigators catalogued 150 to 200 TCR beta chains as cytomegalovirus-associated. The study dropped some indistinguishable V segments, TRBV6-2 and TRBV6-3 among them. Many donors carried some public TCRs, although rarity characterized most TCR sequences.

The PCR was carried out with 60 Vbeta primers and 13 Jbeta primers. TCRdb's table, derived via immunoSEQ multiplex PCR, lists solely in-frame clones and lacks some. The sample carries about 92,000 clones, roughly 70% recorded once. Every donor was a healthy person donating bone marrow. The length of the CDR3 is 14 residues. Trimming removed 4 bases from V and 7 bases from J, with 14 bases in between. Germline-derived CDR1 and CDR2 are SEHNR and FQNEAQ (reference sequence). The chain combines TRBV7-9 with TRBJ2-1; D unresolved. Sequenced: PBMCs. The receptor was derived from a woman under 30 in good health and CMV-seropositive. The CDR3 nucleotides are TGTGCCAGCAGCTCCCCGCGAGGTAGGAATGAGCAGTTCTTC. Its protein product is CASSSPRGRNEQFF.